This record looks at one T cell receptor (beta chain) sequence and its context. This clonotype has ten or more counts. Its antigen target is currently unknown. No quality values exist for individual bases; no much larger clone is one base distant. The data stem from a study of T cells in Graves' hyperthyroidism and ophthalmopathy (dated by TCRdb to about 2019). Background for the entire study: Peripheral blood samples were taken at initial diagnosis, before any treatment was given. TCR V-J signatures able to tell the groups apart were searched for in a discovery cohort of 100 patients, of whom 43 had Graves' ophthalmopathy and roughly 57 had stable Graves' hyperthyroidism. Whether ophthalmopathy could be predicted prospectively was tested in an independent validation cohort made up of fewer than 20 hyperthyroidism patients plus 17 patients who later progressed to ophthalmopathy. The 100 or so discovery patients were divided at random into training and test sets in a 7:3 ratio. Thyroid tissue and blood T-cell repertoires from about six Graves' hyperthyroidism patients were also compared in the study. Following sampling, methimazole starting at 30 mg daily was given to hyperthyroidism patients, and high-dose intravenous methylprednisolone was given to ophthalmopathy patients. According to the paper, TCR Vbeta CDR3 sequencing was carried out on approximately 140 peripheral blood samples, which came from 40 to 45 ophthalmopathy, about 75 hyperthyroidism and roughly 17 progressor patients.

Ophthalmopathy patients had moderately to severely active disease, with a Clinical Activity Score of 3 or more, a NOSPECS grade of 4 or more, and a disease duration of less than 3 months. The study excluded patients with uncontrolled infections, other autoimmune diseases, pregnancy or lactation. Diagnoses were established on the basis of clinical symptoms, serum thyroxine and TRAb, thyroid ultrasound, and orbital computed tomography. PBMCs were isolated from more than 9 ml of fresh peripheral blood by Ficoll-Paque density gradient centrifugation. Total RNA was extracted with Trizol reagent, and quality was checked on an Agilent 2100 Bioanalyzer. The full study reports these points: Ophthalmopathy was separated from stable hyperthyroidism by a 13 V-J signature model, with over 85% sensitivity and about 81% specificity obtained in cross-validation and 80%/75% obtained in testing. No statistical method was used to set the sample size in advance, and investigators knew the group allocation. In validation, the model predicted progression to ophthalmopathy with about 71% sensitivity and less than 80% specificity, a median of around six months before onset. Most expanded thyroid clonotypes (frequency above 0.001) were also found in blood, which suggests that blood repertoires may mirror thyroid immune responses.

The TCR beta CDR3 regions were amplified from the RNA transcripts. The first round of RT-PCR for the TCR CDR3 was performed with the HTBI primer set and the Qiagen OneStep RT-PCR kit. Libraries were constructed in a second round of multiplex PCR, after which size selection and purification were carried out. Paired-end sequencing of the libraries was performed with 100 bp reads on an Illumina HiSeq2000. The authors' analysis ran thus. SOAPnuke was used to process the raw data, removing reads that contained adapters or uncalled bases, had a mean Phred below 15, or lacked an exact match to the constant primer or identifier. High-quality paired reads were merged using COPE v1.2.5, and each unique nucleotide sequence was defined as a clonotype. MiTCR v1.1 was used to align clonotypes to the IMGT TRBV, TRBD and TRBJ reference segments. The analysis included only V-J combinations with a frequency above 0.0001, which together covered 99% to 99.2% of the repertoires. The TCS score was defined as the ratio of F50 (clonal expansion) to E x V (chaos), calculated using BLOSUM62-based TCRdist between CDR3 peptides within each V-J. Welch's t-statistics and random forest reduced roughly 540 V-J features to 10 to 15, which were used in a naive Bayes classifier (R e1071). TCRdb itself trimmed the public reads at Q25 with fastp, ran MiXCR and retained productive beta chains. Rows are combined by CDR3 protein, so each entry shows the most common genes and DNA. The V and J calls were determined by TCRdb, not by the authors. A total of a few hundred thousand distinct CDR3 sequences appear in this sample, around 15% of them only once. Roughly 35% of the sample is in the top ten clones.

CDR1 and CDR2, looked up from the germline V gene (reference sequence), are DFQATT and SNEGSKA. The V end loses 1 base and the J end loses 1 base, and a stretch of 14 bases separates them. Taken from cysteine to phenylalanine, the CDR3 has 16 residues. The only DNA kept is the CDR3, 48 bases in frame from the first base. The origin of this receptor is a woman between 40 and 55 years old with Graves' ophthalmopathy. This sequence uses TRBV20-1 and TRBJ2-1; no D gene is confidently identified. The sequencing input was blood. The DNA sequence reads TGCAGTGCTAGAGTTAGTGCCCCAGCATCCTACAATGAGCAGTTCTTC. It is translated as CSARVSAPASYNEQFF.